The T cell receptor beta chain under discussion was sequenced for a study of blood T cell repertoires in COVID-19. Study in general: Samples of COVID-19 (acute and convalescent) were obtained from the United States, Italy and Spain. T cells, B-cell-depleted T cells, or PBMCs supplied cDNA or gDNA.

Trimming took 6 bases from V and 2 from J; bases not matched to a gene: 4. CDR1 is MGHDK and CDR2 is SYGVNS in the germline V gene. The CDR3 spans 13 residues. This clone was seen a single time. Original processing notes: From reference gene primer amplification, estimates of nucleated cell counts were derived. TCRdb's copy holds only in-frame clones and misses some; the assay was immunoSEQ multiplex PCR. V, J and clone size are taken as reported in that table, and D and trimming were inferred from the DNA itself. The table includes under 300,000 clones, around four fifths detected once. The TCR was taken from a man aged 30-40 years who had recovered from COVID-19. The chain recombines TRBV25-1 with TRBJ2-7, with 7 bases fitting TRBD2. The specimen sequenced was peripheral blood. CDR3 sequence (DNA): TGTGCCAGCAGGGGGGGAGGGCCCTACGAGCAGTACTTC. Its translation is CASRGGGPYEQYF.